The sequence of this TCR beta chain was determined in a study of T cells in Graves' hyperthyroidism and ophthalmopathy. The overall study: Peripheral blood specimens were obtained at initial diagnosis, prior to any treatment.

This clonotype was seen at least ten times. Using RNA transcripts as the source, TCR beta CDR3 regions were amplified. The primer set for the first-round RT-PCR of the TCR CDR3 was HTBI. TCRdb used MiXCR to reprocess the multiplex PCR reads, holding one entry per CDR3 protein. The sample contains fewer than 550,000 distinct CDR3 sequences, around a sixth of which appear only once. The study enrolled patients aged 18 to 65 with newly diagnosed hyperthyroidism of under 2 months' duration. Lactation, pregnancy, other autoimmune disease or uncontrolled infection led to exclusion of patients. Clinical symptoms, serum thyroxine and TRAb, thyroid ultrasound and orbital computed tomography together formed the diagnostic basis. CDR3 size: 14 residues. The V segment lost 8 bases and the J segment 4 bases; nucleotides outside the gene matches: 8. Germline V gene lookup returns CDR1 SNHLY and CDR2 FYNNEI.

This receptor was taken from a woman aged 18-30 years with Graves' hyperthyroidism. Material: blood. The genes are TRBV2 and TRBJ1-2, with TRBD1 identical over 9 bases. The CDR3 sequence: CASRTGVPLYGYTF. The DNA of the CDR3 is TGTGCCAGCCGGACAGGGGTCCCCCTCTATGGCTACACCTTC.